Following are 30 T cell receptor beta chains from one sample sequenced in a study of shared clonotypes between healthy human individuals. TCRdb keeps only in-frame clones here, not all; method: immunoSEQ multiplex PCR. The sample holds approximately 2.3 million clones, 80% to 95% seen once. Material for sequencing was naive CD4+ T cells from PBMCs. This sample's subset: CD45RA+ positively selected. The receptors were gathered from a man between 18 and 29 years old in good health. Some clones in this sample may be carry-over from other donors' samples.

The J gene is TRBJ1-1, the V gene TRBV7-2, with 8 bases that match TRBD1. The CDR3 has 14 residues. V lost 5 bases and J lost 3; bases outside the gene matches: 5. CDR1 SGHTA and CDR2 FQGNSA come from the germline V gene. The CDR3 loop is CASSPDREYTEAFF. Here the CDR3 DNA reads TGTGCCAGCAGCCCGGACAGGGAGTACACTGAAGCTTTCTTT. The full variable domain, with the rest looked up from reference TRBV7-2 and TRBJ1-1, is GAGVSQSPSNKVTEKGKDVELRCDPISGHTALYWYRQSLGQGLEFLIYFQGNSAPDKSGLPSDRFSAERTGGSVSTLTIQRTQQEDSAVYLCASSPDREYTEAFFGQGTRLTVV.

This sequence joins TRBV19 and TRBJ1-4, with D perhaps matching TRBD1 (5 bases). CDR1 is LNHDA and CDR2 is SQIVND in the germline V gene (reference sequence). The V end was cut by 7 bases, the J end by 0 bases, with 15 bases between. The CDR3 has 16 residues. CDR3 sequence: CASKSTLRATNEKLFF. The CDR3 DNA is TGTGCCAGTAAGTCGACCCTCAGGGCAACTAATGAAAAACTGTTTTTT.

The chain couples TRBV6-5 to TRBJ1-1, with D unclear. Trimming removed 2 bases at V and 5 bases at J, with 9 bases between. Germline CDR1 MNHEY, CDR2 SVGAGI. The CDR3 has 13 amino acids. CDR3: CASSYRVSTEAFF. CDR3 DNA sequence: TGTGCCAGCAGTTACAGGGTCAGTACTGAAGCTTTCTTT.

The chain employs TRBV11-2 and TRBJ2-1; D uncertain. Per the germline V gene, CDR1 is SGHAT and CDR2 is FQNNGV. V lost 3 bases, J lost 5 bases, and 14 bases lay in between. The CDR3 is 15 amino acids. The CDR3 bases are TGTGCCAGCAGCTTTCCCGCTTCAGGTCACAATGAGCAGTTCTTC. Protein product: CASSFPASGHNEQFF.

This sequence joins TRBV5-1 and TRBJ2-7; 7 bases match TRBD1. The germline V gene has CDR1 SGHRS and CDR2 YFSETQ. CDR3 length equals 13 residues. The junction had 7 bases not matched to a gene; V was cut back by 4 bases and J by 6 bases. The DNA for the CDR3 is TGCGCCAGCAGCCCGGGACAGATTGGCGAGCAGTACTTC. Its translation is CASSPGQIGEQYF.

This chain connects TRBV5-4 to TRBJ2-3; TRBD2 aligns across 8 bases. This CDR3 region has 16 residues. Germline loops: CDR1 SGHNT, CDR2 YYREEE (reference sequence). The J segment lost 2 bases and the V segment lost 4 bases, leaving 9 bases of the junction unmatched. CDR3 nucleotide sequence: TGTGCCAGCAGCCTGGGTGGGGGACTAGACACAGATACGCAGTATTTT. Its protein product is CASSLGGGLDTDTQYF.

This chain uses TRBV28 with TRBJ1-2, with D unclear. The CDR3 runs 14 residues. Trimming took 1 base from V and 5 from J, leaving 11 bases between them. Germline lookup yields CDR1 MDHEN and CDR2 SYDVKM. This chain's CDR3 is CASSLLGNGYGYTF. The CDR3 nucleotides are TGTGCCAGCAGTTTATTGGGCAACGGATATGGCTACACCTTC.

The CDR3 sequence is CASSSGTDNTKLFF. CDR3 in DNA: TGTGCCAGCAGCTCCGGAACGGACAACACTAAACTGTTTTTT. The chain joins TRBV7-7 to TRBJ1-4; D is possibly TRBD1 (5 bases). Germline V gives CDR1 SSHAT, CDR2 FNYEAQ (reference sequence). V lost 4 bases, J lost 11 bases, and 17 bases lay in between. The CDR3 is made up of 14 amino acids.

This clone was recorded only once. The chain couples TRBV28 to TRBJ1-4; TRBD1 agrees at 12 bases. Germline lookup yields CDR1 MDHEN and CDR2 SYDVKM. The trim removed 5 bases at V and 8 bases at J, leaving 6 bases unmatched. This CDR3 spans 15 amino acids. CDR3 sequence: CASSTSGTGGEKLFF. CDR3 in DNA: TGTGCCAGCAGTACATCCGGGACAGGGGGCGAAAAACTGTTTTTT.

The chain uses TRBV10-3 and TRBJ1-3; D ambiguous. Germline CDR1 is ENHRY and CDR2 is SYGVKD. CDR3 length: 14 residues. V shed 3 bases and J shed 3 bases, with 9 bases lying between them. The CDR3, as DNA: TGTGCCATCAGTGACAGGTCGATTGGAAACACCATATATTTT. Translation: CAISDRSIGNTIYF.

This chain joins TRBV4-1 and TRBJ1-4, with D unresolved. Looked up from germline, CDR1 is MGHRA and CDR2 is YSYEKL. Deletions cut 2 bases from V and 3 bases from J, with 13 bases between. This CDR3 contains 16 residues. CDR3 in DNA: TGCGCCAGCAGCCAATCCCCAGGTGGCTCTAATGAAAAACTGTTTTTT. Its protein is CASSQSPGGSNEKLFF.

This chain links TRBV14 with TRBJ2-1; 12 nucleotides agree with TRBD2. The germline CDR1 and CDR2 sequences are SGHDN and FVKESK. Trimming at V came to 1 base and at J to 5 bases, leaving 9 bases not matched to a gene. The CDR3 is made up of 18 amino acids. DNA of the CDR3: TGTGCCAGCAGCCAAGGGACTAGCGGGACCGTCATCCACAATGAGCAGTTCTTC. Translating it yields CASSQGTSGTVIHNEQFF.

The chain joins TRBV10-3 to TRBJ2-2; TRBD2 matches 14 bases. Looked up from germline, CDR1 is ENHRY and CDR2 is SYGVKD. The CDR3 consists of 17 residues. With V trimmed by 4 bases and J by 7 bases, 8 bases remained unmatched. The CDR3 DNA reads TGTGCCATCAGTGCCCGACTAGCGGGAGGGCCGGACGGGGAGCTGTTTTTT. Protein sequence: CAISARLAGGPDGELFF.

The gene calls are TRBV5-1 and TRBJ2-7, with TRBD2 identical over 11 bases. The V gene's germline CDR1 is SGHRS and CDR2 YFSETQ. The CDR3 runs 14 residues. Germline trimming cut 6 bases from V and 7 bases from J; bases unmatched to any gene: 9. The CDR3 sequence is CASNPLAGGQEQYF. The CDR3 DNA reads as TGCGCCAGCAACCCGCTAGCGGGAGGCCAAGAGCAGTACTTC.

V is TRBV6-5 and J is TRBJ2-7, with D possibly being TRBD2 (5 bases). Trimming left V 2 bases short and J 7 bases short, with 12 bases between. Germline CDR1 is MNHEY and CDR2 is SVGAGI. The CDR3 sequence is 13 residues long. CDR3 DNA sequence: TGTGCCAGCAGTTACACGAGATCGGGGGAGCAGTACTTC. This gives the protein CASSYTRSGEQYF.

The J gene is TRBJ1-2, the V gene TRBV7-2; the D gene is possibly TRBD1 (5 bases). The length of the CDR3 is 17 residues. Per germline, CDR1 SGHTA and CDR2 FQGNSA. Trimming cost V 1 base and J 8 bases, with 23 bases left between them. The CDR3 here is CASSLGPLGLGRDGYTF. The CDR3 DNA follows: TGTGCCAGCAGCTTAGGGCCACTAGGGTTGGGTAGGGACGGCTACACCTTC.

The chain uses TRBV28 and TRBJ2-1, with TRBD1 identical over 8 bases. CDR3 length: 15 amino acids. After removal of 7 bases from V and 4 bases from J, the junction contained 9 bases not matched to a gene. The germline V gene encodes CDR1 MDHEN and CDR2 SYDVKM. CDR3 loop: CASTRPGQVYNEQFF. CDR3 coding DNA: TGTGCCAGCACCCGGCCGGGACAGGTATACAATGAGCAGTTCTTC. The full variable domain, with the rest looked up from reference TRBV28 and TRBJ2-1, is DVKVTQSSRYLVKRTGEKVFLECVQDMDHENMFWYRQDPGLGLRLIYFSYDVKMKEKGDIPEGYSVSREKKERFSLILESASTNQTSMYLCASTRPGQVYNEQFFGPGTRLTVL.

The CDR3 DNA follows: TGTGCCAGCAGCAAAACCGGGATCCCAAAAGCGGATACGCAGTATTTT. Translated: CASSKTGIPKADTQYF. The chain is built from TRBV4-2 and TRBJ2-3; weak D call: TRBD2 (5 bases). The CDR3 runs to 16 residues. V was pared by 5 bases and J by 6 bases, with 21 bases between. CDR1 is LGHNA, CDR2 YNFKEQ, per germline.

This clone was seen just once. The gene calls are TRBV5-1 and TRBJ2-7; D tentatively fits TRBD1 or TRBD2 (5 bases each). CDR3 length equals 14 residues. Trimming stripped 2 bases from V and 4 bases from J, with 13 bases between. CDR1 SGHRS and CDR2 YFSETQ come from the germline V gene. DNA of the CDR3: TGCGCCAGCAGCTTAAGAGTCGGGGCTTACGAGCAGTACTTC. Protein: CASSLRVGAYEQYF.

The chain combines TRBV2 with TRBJ1-3; 9 nucleotides match TRBD1. This CDR3 is built from 17 residues. V lost 5 bases and J lost 7; bases outside the gene matches: 15. The germline CDR1 and CDR2 sequences are SNHLY and FYNNEI. CDR3 residues: CASSTPLGTGYRNTIYF. DNA of the CDR3: TGTGCCAGCAGTACTCCGCTCGGGACAGGGTATCGGAACACCATATATTTT.

The chain is built from TRBV7-8 and TRBJ2-2; D remains unclear. V lost 5 bases and J lost 1, with 14 bases in between. CDR1 is SGHVS and CDR2 is FQNEAQ in the germline V gene. There are 16 residues in the CDR3. The DNA of the CDR3 is TGTGCCAGCAGCGTGTCGGGCAGACTGAACACCGGGGAGCTGTTTTTT. Translated: CASSVSGRLNTGELFF.

The chain uses TRBV30 and TRBJ2-7; no clear D gene. CDR1 GTSNPN and CDR2 SVGIG come from the germline V gene (reference sequence). Between the trimmed V and J ends, which lost 2 bases and 2 bases, there was a span of 4 bases. This CDR3 is built from 11 residues. The CDR3 loop is CAWSMTYEQYF. For the CDR3, the DNA is TGTGCCTGGAGTATGACCTACGAGCAGTACTTC.

In DNA form, the CDR3 reads TGTGCCAGCAGCCCAAGACACAACTCTGGAAACACCATATATTTT. Residues: CASSPRHNSGNTIYF. The chain has TRBV9 and TRBJ1-3, with D unresolved. Trimming took 4 bases from V and 0 from J, leaving 11 bases between them. Germline-derived CDR1 and CDR2 are SGDLS and YYNGEE. The CDR3 consists of 15 residues.

The chain carries TRBV21-1 and TRBJ2-2; the D segment call TRBD2 is taken from the table without a DNA check. TRBV21-1 constitutes a pseudogene. The CDR3 spans 18 residues. The CDR3 nucleotides read TGTGCCAGCAGCAAAGACTTAGAGCCCGGGGGTCACACCGGGGAGCTGTTTTTT. Its translation: CASSKDLEPGGHTGELFF.

The V gene is TRBV19, the J gene TRBJ2-7; TRBD1 matches at 8 bases. This CDR3 is built from 15 residues. J gave up 4 bases and V 5 bases, and 10 bases lay outside the gene matches. From germline, CDR1 is LNHDA and CDR2 SQIVND (reference sequence). CDR3 DNA sequence: TGTGCCAGTAGTTGGTCCGGACAGGGACCATACGAGCAGTACTTC. This gives the protein CASSWSGQGPYEQYF.

The rearrangement links TRBV7-9 to TRBJ2-3; D unclear. Trimming removed 4 bases at V and 0 bases at J, with 8 bases between. Germline V gene data show CDR1 as SEHNR and CDR2 as FQNEAQ (reference sequence). The CDR3 loop spans 14 amino acids. The CDR3 here is CASSSYSSTDTQYF. In DNA form, the CDR3 reads TGTGCCAGCAGCTCCTACTCGAGCACAGATACGCAGTATTTT. Full variable domain (rest looked up from reference TRBV7-9 and TRBJ2-3): DTGVSQNPRHKITKRGQNVTFRCDPISEHNRLYWYRQTLGQGPEFLTYFQNEAQLEKSRLLSDRFSAERPKGSFSTLEIQRTEQGDSAMYLCASSSYSSTDTQYFGPGTRLTVL.

The genes are TRBV2 and TRBJ2-5, with a tentative D call TRBD2 (7 bases). CDR1 is SNHLY and CDR2 is FYNNEI in the germline V gene. The germline V and J ends were trimmed by 7 bases and 4 bases, with 19 bases remaining between them. CDR3 size: 15 residues. In DNA, the CDR3 is TGTGCCAGCATGGGGGCTAGCGGTAGGGGAGAGACCCAGTACTTC. Encoded protein: CASMGASGRGETQYF.

This rearrangement joins TRBV5-6 to TRBJ1-2; D remains ambiguous. The germline V gene encodes CDR1 SGHDT and CDR2 YYEEEE. The CDR3 sequence is 16 residues long. V gave up 0 bases and J gave up 0 bases, with 12 bases separating them. CDR3 coding DNA: TGTGCCAGCAGCTTGGGTACTGGTGCTCCTAACTATGGCTACACCTTC. Protein product: CASSLGTGAPNYGYTF.

Concerning this clone: Distinct nucleotide sequences in the sample also encode this CDR3. The genes are TRBV18 and TRBJ2-1; 11 bases line up with TRBD2. CDR1 is KGHSH and CDR2 is LQKENI in the germline V gene. CDR3 size: 16 residues. J gave up 5 bases and V 1 base, and 4 bases lay outside the gene matches. CDR3 DNA sequence: TGTGCCAGCTCACCACTCCTAGCGGGAGGTAACAATGAGCAGTTCTTC. This sequence encodes CASSPLLAGGNNEQFF.

The sample holds one count of this clone. V is TRBV7-9 and J is TRBJ2-3, with 9 bases identical to TRBD2. V shed 3 bases and J 3 bases; nucleotides not matched to a gene: 4. Germline V gives CDR1 SEHNR, CDR2 FQNEAQ (reference sequence). The CDR3 is made up of 15 amino acids. The CDR3 loop reads CASSFSGRGTDTQYF. DNA for the CDR3: TGTGCCAGCAGCTTTAGCGGGAGAGGTACAGATACGCAGTATTTT.